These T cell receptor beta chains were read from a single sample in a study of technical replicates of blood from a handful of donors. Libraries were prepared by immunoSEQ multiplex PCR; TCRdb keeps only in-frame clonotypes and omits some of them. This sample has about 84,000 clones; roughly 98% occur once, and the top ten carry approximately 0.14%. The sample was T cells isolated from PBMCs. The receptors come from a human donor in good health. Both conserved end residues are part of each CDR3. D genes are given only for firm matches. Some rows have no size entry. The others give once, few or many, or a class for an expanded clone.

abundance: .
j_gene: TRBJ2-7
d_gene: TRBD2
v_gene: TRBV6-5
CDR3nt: TGTGCCAGCAGCTCGCTAGCGGGGAGGACCTACGAGCAGTACTTC
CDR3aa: CASSSLAGRTYEQYF

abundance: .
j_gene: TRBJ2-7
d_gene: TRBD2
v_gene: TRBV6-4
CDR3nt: TGTGCCAGCAGTGTATCCGGGACTAGCGGGGTCGGGTACGAGCAGTACTTC
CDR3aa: CASSVSGTSGVGYEQYF

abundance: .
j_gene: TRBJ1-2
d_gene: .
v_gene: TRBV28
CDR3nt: TGTGCCAGCAGTCCACCACCCGGTTATGGCTACACCTTC
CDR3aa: CASSPPPGYGYTF

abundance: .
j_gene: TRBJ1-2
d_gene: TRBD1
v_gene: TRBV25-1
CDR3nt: TGTGCCAGCAGTGAATGGACAGGGGGCAACGACTATGGCTACACCTTC
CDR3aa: CASSEWTGGNDYGYTF

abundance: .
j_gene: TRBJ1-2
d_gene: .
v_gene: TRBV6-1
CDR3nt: TGTGCCAGCAGTGATAGAGAATTTGGCTACACCTTC
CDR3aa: CASSDREFGYTF

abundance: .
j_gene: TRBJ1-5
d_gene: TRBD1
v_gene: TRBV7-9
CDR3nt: TGTGCCAGCAGCGCCGGACAGGGGGCTCAGCCCCAGCATTTT
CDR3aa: CASSAGQGAQPQHF

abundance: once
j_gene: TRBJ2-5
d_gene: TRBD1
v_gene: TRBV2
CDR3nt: TGTGCCAGCAGTGGGGACAGGAGTCAAGAGACCCAGTACTTC
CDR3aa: CASSGDRSQETQYF

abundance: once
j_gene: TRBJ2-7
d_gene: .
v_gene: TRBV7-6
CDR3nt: TGTGCCAGCAGCTTAGAGCCCGCCTACGAGCAGTACTTC
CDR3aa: CASSLEPAYEQYF

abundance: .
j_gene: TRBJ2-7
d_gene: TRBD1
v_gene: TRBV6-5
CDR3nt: TGTGCCAGCAGCAGCGACAGGGACCAGCAGTACTTC
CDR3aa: CASSSDRDQQYF

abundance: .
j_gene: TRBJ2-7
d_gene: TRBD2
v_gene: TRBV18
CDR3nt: TGTGCCAGCACTAGCGGGAGCGCCTACGAGCAGTACTTC
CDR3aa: CASTSGSAYEQYF

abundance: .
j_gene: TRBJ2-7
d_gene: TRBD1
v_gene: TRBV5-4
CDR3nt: TGTGCCAGCAGCCCGGGACAGGGAGGCTACGAGCAGTACTTC
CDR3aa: CASSPGQGGYEQYF

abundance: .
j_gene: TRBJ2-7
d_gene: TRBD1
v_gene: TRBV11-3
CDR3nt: TGTGCCAGCAGCTTAGCCCCGGGACAGTTCGAGCAGTACTTC
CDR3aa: CASSLAPGQFEQYF

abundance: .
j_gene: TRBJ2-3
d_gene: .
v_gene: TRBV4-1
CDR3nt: TGCGCCAGCAGCCAAGGGGATGGGACTGGTAAGCTTTGGTGG
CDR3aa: CASSQGDGTGKLWW

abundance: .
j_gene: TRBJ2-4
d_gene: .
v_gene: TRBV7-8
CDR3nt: TGTGCCAGCAGCCCGATGAGACTCGAAAACATTCAGTACTTC
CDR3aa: CASSPMRLENIQYF

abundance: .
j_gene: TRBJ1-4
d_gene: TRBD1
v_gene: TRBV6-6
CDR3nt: TGTGCCAGCAGCCCGCGGACAGGATCGACTAATGAAAAACTGTTTTTT
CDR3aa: CASSPRTGSTNEKLFF

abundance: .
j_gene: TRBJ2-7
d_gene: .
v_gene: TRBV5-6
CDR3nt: TGTGCCAGCGGACTAGGGGCGGGACAGGTATTCCACGAGCAGTACTTC
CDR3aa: CASGLGAGQVFHEQYF

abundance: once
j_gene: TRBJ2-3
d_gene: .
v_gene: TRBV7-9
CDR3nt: TGTGCCAGCAGCTCCGTGAATGGAGCTTGGTCAGATACGCAGTATTTT
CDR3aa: CASSSVNGAWSDTQYF

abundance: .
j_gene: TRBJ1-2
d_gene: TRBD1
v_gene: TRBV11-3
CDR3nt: TGTGCCAGCAGCACCGGACAGGGTGGCTATGGCTACACCTTC
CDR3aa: CASSTGQGGYGYTF

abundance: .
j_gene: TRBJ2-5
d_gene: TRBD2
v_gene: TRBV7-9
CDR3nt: TGTGCCAGCAGCCTAAGCGGGGGGATCGAGACCCAGTACTTC
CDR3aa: CASSLSGGIETQYF

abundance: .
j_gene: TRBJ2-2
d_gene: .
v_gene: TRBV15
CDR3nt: TGTGCCACCAGCAGAGATCCAGGGGCCGGGGAGCTGTTTTTT
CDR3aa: CATSRDPGAGELFF

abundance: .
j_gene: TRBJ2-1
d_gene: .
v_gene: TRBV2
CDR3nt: TGTGCCAGCAGTGATTTTTGGGCTGGCAATGAGCAGTTCTTC
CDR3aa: CASSDFWAGNEQFF

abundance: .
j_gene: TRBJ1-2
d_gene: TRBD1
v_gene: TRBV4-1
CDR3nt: TGCGCCAGCAGAGATCCGGGACAGGGGGCCGGTGGCTACACCTTC
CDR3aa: CASRDPGQGAGGYTF